The 12 T cell receptor beta chains below all came from one sample that was sequenced in a study of control samples from healthy donors and cancer patients (dated by TCRdb to the early 2020s). Library generation was performed with the immunoSEQ multiplex PCR assay. TCRdb obtained this table from immuneACCESS and retained in-frame rearrangements with V and J assigned. These tables miss some clones; where compared with another copy, unresolved V genes account for less than half of the shortfall, and the remainder is unexplained. This sample gives 95,000 to 150,000 clones in total; roughly 90% of them show up just once. Almost 40% of the sample is in the top ten clones. The sample consisted of blood. Receptor source: a man in his fifties in good health.

V and J are TRBV21-1 and TRBJ2-7. TRBV21-1 is deemed a pseudogene. The CDR3 runs 15 residues. CDR3 DNA: TGTGCCAGCAGCAAGTGGGGGACCCCCCACTACGAGCAGTACTTC. Amino acids: CASSKWGTPHYEQYF.

The chain is built from TRBV7-2 and TRBJ2-7, with a tentative D call TRBD2 (6 bases). The germline CDR1 and CDR2 sequences are SGHTA and FQGNSA. The V and J ends lost 5 bases and 3 bases respectively, with 14 bases between them. The CDR3 is 14 residues long. The CDR3 spells CASSAPGGRYEQYF. CDR3 DNA sequence: TGTGCCAGCAGCGCCCCCGGGGGACGCTACGAGCAGTACTTC.

CDR3 in amino acids: CASSQDRNTEAFF. The DNA for the CDR3 is TGTGCCAGCAGTCAAGACAGGAACACTGAAGCTTTCTTT. The gene calls are TRBV7-6 and TRBJ1-1; possible D gene TRBD1, 5 bases. The V end lost 6 bases, the J end lost 1 base, and 9 bases lay between the germline ends. CDR3 length equals 13 residues. Germline V gene data show CDR1 as SGHVS and CDR2 as FNYEAQ. The whole variable domain, remainder taken from reference TRBV7-6 and TRBJ1-1, is GAGVSQSPRYKVTKRGQDVALRCDPISGHVSLYWYRQALGQGPEFLTYFNYEAQQDKSGLPNDRFSAERPEGSISTLTIQRTEQRDSAMYRCASSQDRNTEAFFGQGTRLTVV.

This clone appeared a single time. The chain couples TRBV19 to TRBJ2-1; unclear D gene. The ends were cut back, 4 bases at V and 0 bases at J, with 10 bases in the middle. The germline V gene encodes CDR1 LNHDA and CDR2 SQIVND (reference sequence). The length of the CDR3 is 15 residues. This chain's CDR3 is CASSTDGLSYNEQFF. DNA for the CDR3: TGTGCCAGTAGTACGGACGGGCTCTCCTACAATGAGCAGTTCTTC.

V gene TRBV27 combines with J gene TRBJ2-5; a possible D gene is TRBD1 (6 bases). Trimming shortened V by 5 bases and J by 1 base, and 14 bases separated the two germline ends. The CDR3 spans 15 residues. Germline V gene data show CDR1 as MNHEY and CDR2 as SMNVEV (reference sequence). The CDR3 coding sequence is TGTGCCAGCAGTATTTACAGGGTACCCCAAGAGACCCAGTACTTC. Translating it yields CASSIYRVPQETQYF.

V and J are TRBV27 and TRBJ2-7; perhaps D is TRBD1 or TRBD2 (5 bases each). Per germline, CDR1 MNHEY and CDR2 SMNVEV (reference sequence). The CDR3 extends over 15 amino acids. V was pared by 3 bases and J by 5 bases, with 17 bases between. In DNA form, the CDR3 reads TGTGCCAGCAGTTTTGGGGGTAGGGAAGGCGACGAGCAGTACTTC. Translated, it gives CASSFGGREGDEQYF.

The chain combines TRBV25-1 with TRBJ2-7; D is perhaps TRBD1 or TRBD2 (5 bases each). The germline V gene encodes CDR1 MGHDK and CDR2 SYGVNS. With 2 bases removed from V and 7 bases from J, the gap between germline ends came to 12 bases. The CDR3 is 13 residues long. DNA for the CDR3: TGTGCCAGCAGTGAAGAGACCGAGGGGGAGCAGTACTTC. Its translation: CASSEETEGEQYF.

This rearrangement joins TRBV10-3 to TRBJ2-7; weak D call: TRBD2 (6 bases). The CDR3 spans 13 residues. Germline-derived CDR1 and CDR2 are ENHRY and SYGVKD. V was clipped by 4 bases and J by 2 bases, with 9 bases between them. CDR3 nucleotide sequence: TGTGCCATCAGTGCGGGGGACGCCTACGAGCAGTACTTC. This codes for CAISAGDAYEQYF.

The rearrangement uses TRBV6-2 or TRBV6-3 and TRBJ2-1; D call uncertain. CDR1 is MNHEY, CDR2 SVGEGT, per germline. The V end was cut by 2 bases, the J end by 9 bases, with 17 bases between. This CDR3 is 15 amino acids long. As DNA, the CDR3 is TGTGCCAGCAGTTACATCCCCACTCGCCGTGGTGAGCAGTTCTTC. This translates into CASSYIPTRRGEQFF.

Only a few counts were recorded for this clone. The chain joins TRBV5-1 to TRBJ1-1; D unresolved. This CDR3 comprises 12 residues. Germline loops: CDR1 SGHRS, CDR2 YFSETQ. Between the trimmed V and J ends, which lost 0 bases and 3 bases, there was a span of 3 bases. CDR3 residues: CASSLGDTEAFF. The CDR3 coding sequence is TGCGCCAGCAGCTTGGGGGACACTGAAGCTTTCTTT.

V and J are TRBV10-3 and TRBJ2-7; D is unclear. Germline CDR1 is ENHRY and CDR2 is SYGVKD. Trimming left V 1 base short and J 7 bases short, with 5 bases between. The length of the CDR3 is 11 residues. The CDR3 reads CAISELTEQYF. CDR3 DNA: TGTGCCATCAGTGAGTTGACAGAGCAGTACTTC.

The chain employs TRBV4-1 and TRBJ2-3; 7 nucleotides agree with TRBD1. Germline CDR1 MGHRA, CDR2 YSYEKL. After removal of 5 bases from V and 2 bases from J, the junction contained 10 bases not matched to a gene. The CDR3 has 16 amino acids. As DNA, the CDR3 is TGCGCCAGCAGCAACTCCCGGGACAGCGTCACAGATACGCAGTATTTT. Translating it yields CASSNSRDSVTDTQYF.